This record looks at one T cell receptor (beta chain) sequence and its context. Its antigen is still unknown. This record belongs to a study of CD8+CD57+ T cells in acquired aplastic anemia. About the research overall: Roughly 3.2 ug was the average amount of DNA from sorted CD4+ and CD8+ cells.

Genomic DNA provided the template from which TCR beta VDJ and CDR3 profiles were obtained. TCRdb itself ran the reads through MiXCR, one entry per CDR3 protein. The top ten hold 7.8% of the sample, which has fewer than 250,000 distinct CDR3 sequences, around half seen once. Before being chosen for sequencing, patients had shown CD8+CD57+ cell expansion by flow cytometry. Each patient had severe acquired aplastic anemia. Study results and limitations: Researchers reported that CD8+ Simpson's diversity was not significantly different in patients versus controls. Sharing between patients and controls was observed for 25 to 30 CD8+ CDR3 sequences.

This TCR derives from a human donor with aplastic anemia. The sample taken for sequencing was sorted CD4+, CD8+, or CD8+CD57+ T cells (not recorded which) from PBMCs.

The CDR3: CASRASSYEQYF. The CDR3 DNA reads as TGTGCCAGCAGGGCCAGCTCCTACGAGCAGTACTTC. The chain employs TRBV6-5 and TRBJ2-7; D is uncertain. There are 12 residues in the CDR3. V was clipped by 6 bases and J by 0 bases, with 6 bases between them. Germline V gives CDR1 MNHEY, CDR2 SVGAGI.